These T cell receptor beta chains were read from a single sample in a study of T cell changes during pregnancy in multiple sclerosis. This table comes from immunoSEQ multiplex PCR, and its TCRdb copy is limited to in-frame clones, with some not included. This table holds about 42,000 clones, more than 85% found once. The starting material was CD4+ T cells from peripheral blood mononuclear cells, obtained after pregnancy. These receptors were taken from a female donor in good health, enrolled as a control in a pregnancy study. Both conserved end residues are trimmed from each CDR3. Size values are once, few and many counts, or a class for expanded clones, and some rows have none.

- TRBJ2-7 TRBV18 ASSPTPGTSGGTSTEEQY
- TRBJ1-2 TRBV6-1 ASSEALGGRFYGYT
- TRBJ2-2 TRBV5-4 ASSQDYSRVTGELF
- TRBJ1-2 TRBV28 ASSSTAYGYT
- TRBJ2-3 TRBV4-3 ASSQEGAGTGKGDTQY
- TRBJ2-3 TRBV2 ASRSRDFLHTQY
- TRBJ2-2 TRBV6-4 ASSDYRDRLF
- TRBJ1-2 TRBV18 ASSPPNQADYGYT
- TRBJ1-1 TRBV7-2 ASSLETGGSIVAF
- TRBJ1-3 TRBV4-2 ASSPTQGTSGNTIY
few TRBJ2-3 TRBV5-1 ASSSGGLDTQY
- TRBJ2-7 TRBV28 ASSTRDSSYEQY
- TRBJ1-1 TRBV18 ASSPRPGTQNTEAF
once TRBJ1-5 TRBV29-1 SVEFNSNQPQH
- TRBJ1-1 TRBV7-2 ASSQGQVSNTEAF
- TRBJ2-1 TRBV9 ASSVAGLGADEQF
- TRBJ2-3 TRBV5-1 ASSGGVSTDTQY
- TRBJ2-1 TRBV4-1 ASSRTSGRYNEQF
- TRBJ2-5 TRBV19 ASSPRGGGETQY
- TRBJ1-3 TRBV5-1 ASSIDRGGNTIY
- TRBJ2-1 TRBV7-3 ASSLDRIVDEQF
few TRBJ1-1 TRBV5-1 ASSLDGSTEAF
- TRBJ1-1 TRBV19 ASRPGLEDRGLDTEAF
- TRBJ2-2 TRBV13 ASRAWDRGDTGELF
once TRBJ2-7 TRBV7-4 AGTGVHEQY
- TRBJ1-4 TRBV28 ASRPQGGGEKLF
- TRBJ1-6 TRBV10-3 AISEPEHTGVASPLH
- TRBJ1-2 TRBV4-3 ASSQERGLYGYT
- TRBJ2-6 TRBV2 ASSLTGTPFGANVLT
- TRBJ1-2 TRBV5-8 ASTPAEGDGYT
- TRBJ1-5 TRBV15 ATRQAINQPQH
- TRBJ2-2 TRBV11-1 ASSALQGTGELF
- TRBJ1-5 TRBV19 ASQIPGVSNQPQH
- TRBJ2-2 TRBV19 ASSRRGGSGRPGELF
- TRBJ2-7 TRBV27 ASRPGQGAGEQY
- TRBJ1-1 TRBV25-1 ASSKQGGFDTEAF
- TRBJ2-2 TRBV4-3 ASSQGTANTGELF
- TRBJ2-5 TRBV4-1 ASSQVPQETQY
- TRBJ2-1 TRBV28 ASFKWGQFEQF
- TRBJ2-1 TRBV6-5 ASMGEAEQF
- TRBJ2-5 TRBV5-6 ASRRTLGPQETQY
- TRBJ2-2 TRBV28 ASSFQGAGGELF
- TRBJ1-2 TRBV10-1 ASASEGAGAYGYT
few TRBJ2-7 TRBV27 ASSSSGTGPYEQY
- TRBJ2-7 TRBV20-1 SGQRAYEQY
- TRBJ2-7 TRBV28 ASRPGTSRPYEQY
- TRBJ1-5 TRBV19 ASSATQGYSSNQPQH
once TRBJ1-5 TRBV27 ASSNRVSGQPQH
- TRBJ1-5 TRBV2 ASSSGTGTNQPQH
once TRBJ2-7 TRBV19 ASSSGTHYEQY
- TRBJ1-6 TRBV7-8 ASSRIRYNSPLH
- TRBJ2-3 TRBV4-1 ASSQLLSGAGGTDTQY
- TRBJ1-2 TRBV7-9 ASSSTGYGYT
- TRBJ2-4 TRBV18 ASSPRDNPPHL